The clone carrying this T cell receptor beta chain has a handful of counts. Its antigen is as yet unknown. Every contributor of samples was a Caucasian grown-up residing in Nashville, Tennessee. This sample stems from a study of shared clonotypes between healthy human individuals. Study-level information: Plates per donor: three CD4 naive, three CD4 memory, two CD8 naive, one CD8 memory. Study outcomes and limitations: Non-shared clonotypes displayed generation probabilities falling below those of clonotypes present in all four donors. Depth was large, yet rarefaction showed that sorted-subset sequencing was incomplete.

Germline loops: CDR1 SGHAT, CDR2 FQNNGV. Between the trimmed V and J ends, which lost 0 bases and 7 bases, there was a span of 13 bases. The CDR3 is 15 amino acids. Profiled with immunoSEQ multiplex PCR; TCRdb holds only in-frame clones, not every one. In the table there are some 1 million clones, 65% to 80% of which are singletons. This TCR was sampled from a young man in good health. V gene TRBV11-2 combines with J gene TRBJ1-5; a weak D match, TRBD1 (5 bases). The sequenced sample was memory CD4+ T cells sorted from blood. As for subset: CD45RA-negative fraction. CDR3 bases: TGTGCCAGCAGCTTAGATGGGGGGGAGGGACAGCCCCAGCATTTT. It specifies CASSLDGGEGQPQHF. The full variable domain, its missing parts supplied by reference TRBV11-2 and TRBJ1-5, is EAGVAQSPRYKIIEKRQSVAFWCNPISGHATLYWYQQILGQGPKLLIQFQNNGVVDDSQLPKDRFSAERLKGVDSTLKIQPAKLEDSAVYLCASSLDGGEGQPQHFGDGTRLSIL.